The subject of this entry is one T cell receptor (beta chain). Its specificity is not known. The data derive from a study of cytomegalovirus exposure and HLA in healthy donors. Study-wide findings and caveats: Researchers catalogued 164 TCR beta chains as cytomegalovirus-associated. A few CMV-associated chains proved CMV antigen-specific in vitro.

The protocol was immunoSEQ multiplex PCR, while the TCRdb copy is restricted to in-frame clones and leaves out a portion. The sample has approximately 220,000 clones, over 80% seen once. Germline CDR1 SGHRS, CDR2 YFSETQ. Trimming took 1 base from V and 2 from J; bases not matched to a gene: 5. The CDR3 contains 16 residues. The sequenced material came from PBMCs. The source is a woman aged 25-40 years in good health and CMV-seropositive. The V gene is TRBV5-1, the J gene TRBJ2-1; 8 nucleotides match TRBD1. CDR3 loop: CASSLQGASAYNEQFF. CDR3 bases: TGCGCCAGCAGCTTGCAGGGGGCTAGCGCCTACAATGAGCAGTTCTTC. The variable domain in full, with the rest retrieved from reference TRBV5-1 and TRBJ2-1, is KAGVTQTPRYLIKTRGQQVTLSCSPISGHRSVSWYQQTPGQGLQFLFEYFSETQRNKGNFPGRFSGRQFSNSRSEMNVSTLELGDSALYLCASSLQGASAYNEQFFGPGTRLTVL.